The 14 T cell receptor beta chains below all came from one sample that was sequenced in a study of blood T cells in healthy people across ages. Together with a sample-barcoded 5' primer, a J-beta primer mix was included in a second PCR lasting about 7 to 12 cycles. TCRdb redid the calling of the 5' RACE reads with MiXCR, one entry per CDR3 protein. This sample has some 700,000 distinct CDR3 sequences, with 43% found just once. The sequenced sample consisted of blood. The receptors were sampled from a woman aged 60-75 years in good health.

A remark on this clonotype: It may be a read error: a sequence one base away is much more abundant. J is TRBJ2-5 and V is TRBV20-1, with unresolved D. Germline lookup yields CDR1 DFQATT and CDR2 SNEGSKA (reference sequence). Trimming cost V 3 bases and J 11 bases, with 19 bases left between them. The CDR3 is 13 residues long. The CDR3 DNA sequence: TGCAGTGCTAGCGGGCCGATCTACAATGAGCAGTACTTC. This sequence encodes CSASGPIYNEQYF.

Ten or more counts support this clonotype. The rearrangement links TRBV21-1 to TRBJ2-1; the DNA was not used to check the table's D call, TRBD2. TRBV21-1 is a pseudogene locus. The CDR3 contains 16 residues. As DNA, the CDR3 is TGTGCCAGCAGCCCTCCGCGGGCTAGGGCTCGGGATGAGCAGTTCTTC. This sequence encodes CASSPPRARARDEQFF.

A few counts support this clonotype. This chain connects TRBV12-3 or TRBV12-4 to TRBJ1-1; D is unresolved. Trimming removed 1 base at V and 8 bases at J, with 20 bases between. The length of the CDR3 is 16 residues. In nucleotides, the CDR3 is TGTGCCAGCAGTTTAGGAGGTCGGCAGCGCTCCCCGGAAGCTTTCTTT. Translating gives CASSLGGRQRSPEAFF.

This clonotype was observed a few times. In DNA, the CDR3 is TGTGCCAGCAGCCTGCCCACAGGGCCCCCCATGAACACTGAAGCTTTCTTT. This translates into CASSLPTGPPMNTEAFF. This chain connects TRBV11-3 to TRBJ1-1; perhaps TRBD1 as D (6 bases). In germline, CDR1 is SGHNT, CDR2 YENEEA. The ends were cut back, 5 bases at V and 0 bases at J, with 19 bases in the middle. This CDR3 spans 17 amino acids.

V usage is TRBV3-1 and J usage is TRBJ2-2; D is undetermined. The CDR3 loop spans 13 amino acids. Germline CDR1 is LGHDT and CDR2 is YNNKEL (reference sequence). V dropped 3 bases and J dropped 3 bases, with 5 bases sitting between them. The CDR3 nucleotides read TGTGCCAGCAGCCACTGGGACACCGGGGAGCTGTTTTTT. The encoded protein is CASSHWDTGELFF.

This clonotype was picked up one time. The chain carries TRBV29-1 and TRBJ2-5; 9 nucleotides line up with TRBD2. This CDR3 is built from 13 residues. V shed 7 bases and J 4 bases; nucleotides not matched to a gene: 7. Germline V CDR1 and CDR2: SQVTM, ANQGSEA. The CDR3, as DNA: TGCAGCGAGGCTAGCGGGACGAGAGAGACCCAGTACTTC. Translated: CSEASGTRETQYF.

This clonotype was found once. This chain joins TRBV6-2 or TRBV6-3 and TRBJ1-1; 7 bases are a match to TRBD1. With V trimmed by 5 bases and J by 4 bases, 4 bases remained unmatched. The CDR3 is made up of 13 amino acids. Germline V gene sequence: CDR1 MNHEY, CDR2 SVGEGT. The CDR3 DNA reads as TGTGCCAGCAGTGACGGACAGGCCACTGAAGCTTTCTTT. Residues: CASSDGQATEAFF.

CDR3 protein: CATRYRDPYSGANVLTF. CDR3 DNA: TGTGCCACCAGATACCGGGACCCATACAGTGGGGCCAACGTCCTGACTTTC. The chain employs TRBV2 and TRBJ2-6, with D possibly being TRBD1 or TRBD2 (5 bases each). V lost 10 bases and J lost 3, with 22 bases in between. The germline V gene has CDR1 SNHLY and CDR2 FYNNEI. The CDR3 is made up of 17 amino acids.

The sample holds one count of this clonotype. The chain uses TRBV12-3 or TRBV12-4 and TRBJ2-4; 7 nucleotides agree with TRBD1. This CDR3 region has 12 residues. The V segment lost 5 bases and the J segment 12 bases; nucleotides outside the gene matches: 7. The CDR3: CASSNRGHTQYF. Here the CDR3 DNA reads TGTGCCAGCAGTAACAGGGGACACACTCAGTACTTC.

The gene calls are TRBV27 and TRBJ2-7; 7 bases agree with TRBD1. V gave up 7 bases and J gave up 1 base; unmatched junction bases: 13. The V gene's germline CDR1 is MNHEY and CDR2 SMNVEV (reference sequence). The CDR3 runs 16 residues. The CDR3 region has the DNA TGTGCCAGCAAATTGGTCGGGACAGATCCTTCCTACGAGCAGTACTTC. It encodes CASKLVGTDPSYEQYF.

CDR3 in DNA: TGTGCCAGCAGAGGGGGAATTCCCTCTGGGGCCAACGTCCTGACTTTC. This gives the protein CASRGGIPSGANVLTF. The rearrangement joins TRBV7-3 to TRBJ2-6; the D gene is possibly TRBD1 (6 bases). Trimming took off 6 bases at V and 0 bases at J, with 12 bases between the two ends. The germline V gene encodes CDR1 SGHTA and CDR2 FQGTGA. The CDR3 covers 16 residues.

This chain uses TRBV4-1 with TRBJ2-1; D is perhaps TRBD2 (6 bases). With 0 bases removed from V and 0 bases from J, the gap between germline ends came to 9 bases. The CDR3 contains 16 residues. Germline V lookup: CDR1 MGHRA, CDR2 YSYEKL. CDR3 nucleotide sequence: TGCGCCAGCAGCCAAGAATTAGCGGTCTCCTACAATGAGCAGTTCTTC. Its translation is CASSQELAVSYNEQFF.

The chain is built from TRBV20-1 and TRBJ2-6; D uncertain. Trimming shortened V by 6 bases and J by 4 bases, and 16 bases separated the two germline ends. This CDR3 is built from 15 residues. Per germline, CDR1 DFQATT and CDR2 SNEGSKA (reference sequence). The CDR3 region is CSAKSVSSGANVLTF. The CDR3 DNA reads TGCAGTGCCAAGAGTGTGTCCTCCGGGGCCAACGTCCTGACTTTC.

This rearrangement joins TRBV10-3 to TRBJ2-5; 8 positions agree with TRBD2. Looked up from germline, CDR1 is ENHRY and CDR2 is SYGVKD. This CDR3 comprises 16 residues. V trimming: 3 bases; J trimming: 11 bases; junction bases outside the gene matches: 17. CDR3 DNA: TGTGCCATCAGTGAATCTAGCGGGCACGAGTACAATGAGCAGTACTTC. Translation: CAISESSGHEYNEQYF.